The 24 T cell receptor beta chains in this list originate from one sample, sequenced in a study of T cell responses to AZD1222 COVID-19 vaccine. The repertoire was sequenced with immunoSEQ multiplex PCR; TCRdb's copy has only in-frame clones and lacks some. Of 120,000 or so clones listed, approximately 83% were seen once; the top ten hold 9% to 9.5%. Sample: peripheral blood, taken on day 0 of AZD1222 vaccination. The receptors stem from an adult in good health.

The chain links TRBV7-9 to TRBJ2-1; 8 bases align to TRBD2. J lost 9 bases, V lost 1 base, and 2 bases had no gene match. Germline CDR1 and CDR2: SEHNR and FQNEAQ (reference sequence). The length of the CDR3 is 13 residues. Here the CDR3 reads CASSLGSGGEQFF. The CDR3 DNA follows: TGTGCCAGCAGCTTAGGGAGCGGGGGTGAGCAGTTCTTC.

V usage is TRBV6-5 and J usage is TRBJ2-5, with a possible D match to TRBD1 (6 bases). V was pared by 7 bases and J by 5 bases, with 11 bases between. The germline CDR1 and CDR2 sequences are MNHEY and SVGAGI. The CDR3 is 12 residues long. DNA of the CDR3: TGTGCCAGCACAGGGGTAGGGGAGACCCAGTACTTC. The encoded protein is CASTGVGETQYF.

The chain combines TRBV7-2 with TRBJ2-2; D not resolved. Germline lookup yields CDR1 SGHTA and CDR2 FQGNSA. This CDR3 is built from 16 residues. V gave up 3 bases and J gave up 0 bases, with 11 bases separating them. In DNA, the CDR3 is TGTGCCAGCAGCTTGGAACAACCCGCGAACACCGGGGAGCTGTTTTTT. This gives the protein CASSLEQPANTGELFF. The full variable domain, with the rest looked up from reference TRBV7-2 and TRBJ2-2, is GAGVSQSPSNKVTEKGKDVELRCDPISGHTALYWYRQSLGQGLEFLIYFQGNSAPDKSGLPSDRFSAERTGGSVSTLTIQRTQQEDSAVYLCASSLEQPANTGELFFGEGSRLTVL.

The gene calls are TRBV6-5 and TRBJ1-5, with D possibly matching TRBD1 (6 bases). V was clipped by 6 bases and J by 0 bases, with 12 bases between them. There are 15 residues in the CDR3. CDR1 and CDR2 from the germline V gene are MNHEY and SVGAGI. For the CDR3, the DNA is TGTGCCAGCAGCAGGACAGCAGATAGCAATCAGCCCCAGCATTTT. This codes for CASSRTADSNQPQHF.

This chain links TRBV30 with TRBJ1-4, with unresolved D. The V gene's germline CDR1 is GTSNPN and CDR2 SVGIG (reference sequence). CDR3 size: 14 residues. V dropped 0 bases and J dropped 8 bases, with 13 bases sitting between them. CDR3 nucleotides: TGTGCCTGGAGTGTTGGGAACTCCGGGGAAAAACTGTTTTTT. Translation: CAWSVGNSGEKLFF.

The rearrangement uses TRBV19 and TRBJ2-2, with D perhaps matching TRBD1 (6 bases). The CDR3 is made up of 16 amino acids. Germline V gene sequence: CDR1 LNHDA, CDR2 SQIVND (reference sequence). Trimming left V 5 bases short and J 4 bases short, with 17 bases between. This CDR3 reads CASSPQQGVVTGELFF. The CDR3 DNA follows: TGTGCCAGTAGTCCCCAACAGGGCGTGGTCACCGGGGAGCTGTTTTTT.

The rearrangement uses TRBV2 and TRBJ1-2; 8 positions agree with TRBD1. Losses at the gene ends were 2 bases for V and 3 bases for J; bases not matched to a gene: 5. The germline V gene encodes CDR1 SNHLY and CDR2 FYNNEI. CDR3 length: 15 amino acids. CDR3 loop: CASSESRGLDYGYTF. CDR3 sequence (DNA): TGTGCCAGCAGTGAATCCAGGGGGCTCGACTATGGCTACACCTTC.

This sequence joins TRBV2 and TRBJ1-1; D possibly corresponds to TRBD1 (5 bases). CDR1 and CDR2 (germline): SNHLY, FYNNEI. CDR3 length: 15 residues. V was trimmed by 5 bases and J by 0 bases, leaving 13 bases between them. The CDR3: CASSLGRALNTEAFF. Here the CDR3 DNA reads TGTGCCAGCAGTTTAGGCAGGGCCCTGAACACTGAAGCTTTCTTT.

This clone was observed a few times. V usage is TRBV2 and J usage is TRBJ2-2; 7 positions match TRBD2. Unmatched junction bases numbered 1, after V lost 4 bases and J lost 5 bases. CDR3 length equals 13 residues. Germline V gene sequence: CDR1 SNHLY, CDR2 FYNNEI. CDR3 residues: CASSGGGTGELFF. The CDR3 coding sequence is TGTGCCAGCAGTGGGGGGGGTACCGGGGAGCTGTTTTTT.

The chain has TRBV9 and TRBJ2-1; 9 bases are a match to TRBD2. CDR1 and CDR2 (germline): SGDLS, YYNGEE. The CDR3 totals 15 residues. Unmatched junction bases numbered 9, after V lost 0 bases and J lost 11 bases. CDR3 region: CASSVESSGVHQQFF. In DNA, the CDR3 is TGTGCCAGCAGCGTAGAGTCTAGCGGGGTTCATCAGCAGTTCTTC.

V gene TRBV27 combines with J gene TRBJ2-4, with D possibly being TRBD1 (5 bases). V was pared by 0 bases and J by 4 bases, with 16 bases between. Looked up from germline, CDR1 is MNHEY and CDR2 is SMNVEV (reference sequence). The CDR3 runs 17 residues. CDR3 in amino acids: CASSLSSDKKGKNIQYF. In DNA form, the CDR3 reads TGTGCCAGCAGTTTATCCTCGGACAAAAAGGGGAAAAACATTCAGTACTTC.

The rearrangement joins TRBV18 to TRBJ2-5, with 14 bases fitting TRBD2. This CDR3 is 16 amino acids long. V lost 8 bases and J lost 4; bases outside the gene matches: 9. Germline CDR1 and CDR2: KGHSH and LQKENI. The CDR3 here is CASRAGLAGVGETQYF. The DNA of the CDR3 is TGTGCCAGCCGGGCGGGACTAGCGGGAGTTGGAGAGACCCAGTACTTC.

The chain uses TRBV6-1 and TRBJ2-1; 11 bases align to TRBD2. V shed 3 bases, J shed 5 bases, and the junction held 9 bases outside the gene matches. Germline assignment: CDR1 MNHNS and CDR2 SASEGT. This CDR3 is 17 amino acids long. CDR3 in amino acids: CASSDRRLAGWDNEQFF. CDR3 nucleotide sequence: TGTGCCAGCAGTGATCGTAGACTAGCGGGATGGGACAATGAGCAGTTCTTC.

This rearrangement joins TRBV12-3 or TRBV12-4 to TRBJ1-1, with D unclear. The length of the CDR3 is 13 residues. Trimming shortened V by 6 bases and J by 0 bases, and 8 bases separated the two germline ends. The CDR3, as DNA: TGTGCCAGCAGCCGCCAGATGAACACTGAAGCTTTCTTT. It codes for CASSRQMNTEAFF.

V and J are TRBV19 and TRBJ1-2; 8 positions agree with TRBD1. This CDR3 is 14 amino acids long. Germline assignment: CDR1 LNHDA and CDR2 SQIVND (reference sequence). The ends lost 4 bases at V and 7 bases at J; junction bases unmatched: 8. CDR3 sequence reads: CASSKGQGAGGYTF. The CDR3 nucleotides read TGTGCCAGTAGTAAGGGTCAGGGGGCTGGTGGCTACACCTTC.

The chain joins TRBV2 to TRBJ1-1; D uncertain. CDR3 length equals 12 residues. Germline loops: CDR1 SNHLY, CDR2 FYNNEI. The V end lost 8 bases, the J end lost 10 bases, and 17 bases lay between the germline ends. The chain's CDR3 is CASFLTPEGAFF. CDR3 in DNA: TGTGCCAGCTTCCTGACACCGGAGGGAGCTTTCTTT.

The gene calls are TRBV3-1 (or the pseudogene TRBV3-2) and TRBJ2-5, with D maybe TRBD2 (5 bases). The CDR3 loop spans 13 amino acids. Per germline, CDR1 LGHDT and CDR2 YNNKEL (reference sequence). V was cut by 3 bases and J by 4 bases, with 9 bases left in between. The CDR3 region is CASSHLGRETQYF. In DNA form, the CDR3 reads TGTGCCAGCAGCCACTTGGGGAGAGAGACCCAGTACTTC.

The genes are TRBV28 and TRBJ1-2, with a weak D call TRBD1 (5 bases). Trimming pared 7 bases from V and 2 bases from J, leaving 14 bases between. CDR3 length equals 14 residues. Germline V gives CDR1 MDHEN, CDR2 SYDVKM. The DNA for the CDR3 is TGTGCCAGCACCCTAGGGGCAGGGAACTATGGCTACACCTTC. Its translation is CASTLGAGNYGYTF.

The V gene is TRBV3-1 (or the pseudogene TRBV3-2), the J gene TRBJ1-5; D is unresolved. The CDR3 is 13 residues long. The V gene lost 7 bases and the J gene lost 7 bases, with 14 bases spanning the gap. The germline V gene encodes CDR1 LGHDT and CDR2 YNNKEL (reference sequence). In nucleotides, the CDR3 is TGTGCCAGCACCCCAAGGAGCGGGCAGCCCCAGCATTTT. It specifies CASTPRSGQPQHF.

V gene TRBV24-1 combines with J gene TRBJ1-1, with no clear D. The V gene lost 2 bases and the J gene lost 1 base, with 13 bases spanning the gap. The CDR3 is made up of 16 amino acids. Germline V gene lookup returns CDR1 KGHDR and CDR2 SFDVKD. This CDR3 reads CATSDSSHQSNTEAFF. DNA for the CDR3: TGTGCCACCAGTGATTCCTCACACCAGTCGAACACTGAAGCTTTCTTT.

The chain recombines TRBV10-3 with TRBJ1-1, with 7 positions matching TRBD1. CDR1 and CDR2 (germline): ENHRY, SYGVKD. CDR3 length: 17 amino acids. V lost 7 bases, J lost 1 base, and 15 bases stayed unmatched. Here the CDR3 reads CAITDVNRGGSNTEAFF. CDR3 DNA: TGTGCCATCACCGACGTCAACAGGGGAGGTTCGAACACTGAAGCTTTCTTT.

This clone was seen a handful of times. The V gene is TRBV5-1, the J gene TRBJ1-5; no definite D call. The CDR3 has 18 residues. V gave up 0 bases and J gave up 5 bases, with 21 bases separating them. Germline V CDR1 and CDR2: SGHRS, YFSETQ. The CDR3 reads CASSLDFGRYKGDQPQHF. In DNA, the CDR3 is TGCGCCAGCAGCTTGGATTTCGGGAGATACAAGGGAGATCAGCCCCAGCATTTT.

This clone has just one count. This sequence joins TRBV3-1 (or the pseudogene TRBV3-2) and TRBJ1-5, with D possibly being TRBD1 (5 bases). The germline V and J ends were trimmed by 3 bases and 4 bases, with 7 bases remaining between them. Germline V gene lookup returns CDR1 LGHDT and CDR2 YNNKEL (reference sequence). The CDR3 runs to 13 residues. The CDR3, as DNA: TGTGCCAGCAGCCACGCAGGGAATCAGCCCCAGCATTTT. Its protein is CASSHAGNQPQHF.

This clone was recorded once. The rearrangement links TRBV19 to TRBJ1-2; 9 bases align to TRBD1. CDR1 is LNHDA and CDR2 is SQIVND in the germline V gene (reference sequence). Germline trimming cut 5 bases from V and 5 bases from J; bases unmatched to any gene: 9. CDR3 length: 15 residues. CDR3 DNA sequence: TGTGCCAGTAGTTCAAGGACAGGGGATAGATATGGCTACACCTTC. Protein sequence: CASSSRTGDRYGYTF.